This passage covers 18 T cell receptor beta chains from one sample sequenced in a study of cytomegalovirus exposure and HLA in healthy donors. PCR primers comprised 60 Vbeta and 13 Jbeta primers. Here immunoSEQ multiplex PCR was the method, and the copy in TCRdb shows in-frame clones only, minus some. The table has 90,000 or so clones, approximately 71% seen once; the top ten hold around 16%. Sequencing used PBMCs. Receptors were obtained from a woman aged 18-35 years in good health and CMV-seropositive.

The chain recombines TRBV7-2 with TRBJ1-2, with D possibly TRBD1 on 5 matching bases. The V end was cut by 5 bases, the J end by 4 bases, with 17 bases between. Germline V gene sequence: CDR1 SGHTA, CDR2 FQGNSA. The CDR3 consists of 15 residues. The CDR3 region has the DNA TGTGCCAGCAGCGGAGCTAGGGGATTAGGCTATGGCTACACCTTC. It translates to CASSGARGLGYGYTF.

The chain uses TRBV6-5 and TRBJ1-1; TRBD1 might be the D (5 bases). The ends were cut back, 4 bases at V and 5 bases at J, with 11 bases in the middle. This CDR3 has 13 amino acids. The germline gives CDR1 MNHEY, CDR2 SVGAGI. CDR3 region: CASSWQGTTEAFF. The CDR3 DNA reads TGTGCCAGCAGTTGGCAGGGTACGACTGAAGCTTTCTTT.

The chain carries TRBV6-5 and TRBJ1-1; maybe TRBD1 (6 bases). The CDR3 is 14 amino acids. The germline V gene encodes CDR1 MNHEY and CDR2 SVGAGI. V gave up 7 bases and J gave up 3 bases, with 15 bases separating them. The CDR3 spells CASTRDTGYTEAFF. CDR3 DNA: TGTGCCAGCACCCGGGACACCGGGTACACTGAAGCTTTCTTT.

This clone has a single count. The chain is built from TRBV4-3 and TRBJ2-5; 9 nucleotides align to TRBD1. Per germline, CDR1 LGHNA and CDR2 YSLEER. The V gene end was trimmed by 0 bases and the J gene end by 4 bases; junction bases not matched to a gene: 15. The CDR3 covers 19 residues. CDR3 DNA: TGCGCCAGCAGCCAAGAAATTGGGTCGGGACAGGGTGTAAGAGAGACCCAGTACTTC. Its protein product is CASSQEIGSGQGVRETQYF.

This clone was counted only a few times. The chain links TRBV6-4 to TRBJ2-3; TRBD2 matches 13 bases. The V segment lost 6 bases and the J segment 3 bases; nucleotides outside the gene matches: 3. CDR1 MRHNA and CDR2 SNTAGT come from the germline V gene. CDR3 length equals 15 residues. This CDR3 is CASSPTSGGTDTQYF. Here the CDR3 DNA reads TGTGCCAGCAGCCCGACTAGCGGGGGGACAGATACGCAGTATTTT.

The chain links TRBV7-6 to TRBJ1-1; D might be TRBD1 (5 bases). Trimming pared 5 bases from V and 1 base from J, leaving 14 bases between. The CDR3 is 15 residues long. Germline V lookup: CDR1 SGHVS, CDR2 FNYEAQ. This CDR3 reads CASSNEGRWNTEAFF. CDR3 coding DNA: TGTGCCAGCAGCAACGAGGGGAGGTGGAACACTGAAGCTTTCTTT.

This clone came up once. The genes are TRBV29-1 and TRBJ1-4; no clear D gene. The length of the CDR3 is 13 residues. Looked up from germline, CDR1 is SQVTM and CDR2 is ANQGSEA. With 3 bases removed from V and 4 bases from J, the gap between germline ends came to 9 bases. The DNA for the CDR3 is TGCAGCGTTGATCCCGGGAATAATGAAAAACTGTTTTTT. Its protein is CSVDPGNNEKLFF. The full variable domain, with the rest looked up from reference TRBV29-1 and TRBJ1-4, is SAVISQKPSRDICQRGTSLTIQCQVDSQVTMMFWYRQQPGQSLTLIATANQGSEATYESGFVIDKFPISRPNLTFSTLTVSNMSPEDSSIYLCSVDPGNNEKLFFGSGTQLSVL.

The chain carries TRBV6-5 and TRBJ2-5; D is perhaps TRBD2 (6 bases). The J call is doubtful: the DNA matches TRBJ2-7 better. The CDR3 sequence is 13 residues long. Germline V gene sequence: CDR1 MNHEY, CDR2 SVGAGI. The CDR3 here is CASSLLTSYEQYF. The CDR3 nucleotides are TGTGCCAGCAGTTTGCTGACTAGTTACGAGCAGTACTTC.

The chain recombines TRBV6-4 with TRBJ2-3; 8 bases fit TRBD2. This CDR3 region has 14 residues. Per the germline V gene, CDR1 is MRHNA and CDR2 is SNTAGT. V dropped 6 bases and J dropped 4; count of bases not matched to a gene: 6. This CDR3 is CASSSSGNADTQYF. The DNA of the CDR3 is TGTGCCAGCAGCAGTAGCGGGAATGCAGATACGCAGTATTTT.

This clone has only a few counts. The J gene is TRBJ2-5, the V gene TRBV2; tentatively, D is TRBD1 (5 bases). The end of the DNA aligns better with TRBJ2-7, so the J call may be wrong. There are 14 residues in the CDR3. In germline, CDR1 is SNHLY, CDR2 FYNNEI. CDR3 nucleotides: TGTGCCAGCAGTGGAGACAGAATTCCTTACGAGCAGTACTTC. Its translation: CASSGDRIPYEQYF.

The CDR3 DNA reads TGTGCCAGTAGCCCTGGGAGGACTCCCGGCGAGCAGTTCTTC. This codes for CASSPGRTPGEQFF. The V gene is TRBV19, the J gene TRBJ2-1; weak D call: TRBD2 (6 bases). Trimming cost V 6 bases and J 10 bases, with 19 bases left between them. The germline V gene encodes CDR1 LNHDA and CDR2 SQIVND (reference sequence). This CDR3 is 14 amino acids long.

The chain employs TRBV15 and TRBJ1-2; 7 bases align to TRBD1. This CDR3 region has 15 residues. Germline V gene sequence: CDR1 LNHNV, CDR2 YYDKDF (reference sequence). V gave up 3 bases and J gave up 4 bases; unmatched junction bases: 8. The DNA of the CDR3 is TGTGCCACCAGCAGTACGGACAGGTCAATCTATGGCTACACCTTC. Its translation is CATSSTDRSIYGYTF.

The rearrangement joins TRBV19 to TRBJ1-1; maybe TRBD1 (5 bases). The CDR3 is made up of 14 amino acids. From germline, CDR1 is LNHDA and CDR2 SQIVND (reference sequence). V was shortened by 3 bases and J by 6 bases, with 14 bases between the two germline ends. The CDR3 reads CASSIPLRGAEAFF. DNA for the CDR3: TGTGCCAGTAGTATCCCCCTACGGGGGGCTGAAGCTTTCTTT.

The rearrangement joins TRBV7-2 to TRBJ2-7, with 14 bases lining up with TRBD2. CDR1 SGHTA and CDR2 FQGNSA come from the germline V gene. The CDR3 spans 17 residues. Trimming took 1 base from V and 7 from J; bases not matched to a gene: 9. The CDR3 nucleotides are TGTGCCAGCAGCTTAGTACCGCCGGGACTAGCGGGAGCGGAGCAGTACTTC. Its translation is CASSLVPPGLAGAEQYF.

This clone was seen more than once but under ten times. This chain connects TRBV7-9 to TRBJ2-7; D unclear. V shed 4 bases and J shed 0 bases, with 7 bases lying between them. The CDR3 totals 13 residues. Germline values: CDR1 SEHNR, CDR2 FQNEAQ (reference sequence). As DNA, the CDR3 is TGTGCCAGCAGCTCCGAGGACTCCTACGAGCAGTACTTC. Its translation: CASSSEDSYEQYF.

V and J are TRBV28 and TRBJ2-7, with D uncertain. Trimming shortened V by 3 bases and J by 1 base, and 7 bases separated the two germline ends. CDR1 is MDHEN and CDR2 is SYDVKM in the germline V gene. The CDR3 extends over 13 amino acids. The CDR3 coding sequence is TGTGCCAGCAGTTTGAGTGCTTCCTACGAGCAGTACTTC. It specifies CASSLSASYEQYF.

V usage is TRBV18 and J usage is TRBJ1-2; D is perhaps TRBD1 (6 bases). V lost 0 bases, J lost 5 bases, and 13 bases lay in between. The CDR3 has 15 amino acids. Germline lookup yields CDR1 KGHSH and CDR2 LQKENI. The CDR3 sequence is CASSPPSGGRYGYTF. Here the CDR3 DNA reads TGTGCCAGCTCACCACCGTCGGGGGGCCGGTATGGCTACACCTTC. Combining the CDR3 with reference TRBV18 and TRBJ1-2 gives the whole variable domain NAGVMQNPRHLVRRRGQEARLRCSPMKGHSHVYWYRQLPEEGLKFMVYLQKENIIDESGMPKERFSAEFPKEGPSILRIQQVVRGDSAAYFCASSPPSGGRYGYTFGSGTRLTVV.

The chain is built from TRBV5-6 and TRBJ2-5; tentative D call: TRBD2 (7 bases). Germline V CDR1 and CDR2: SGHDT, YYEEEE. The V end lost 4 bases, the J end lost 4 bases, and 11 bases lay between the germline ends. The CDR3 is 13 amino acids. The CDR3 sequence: CASSTGGRETQYF. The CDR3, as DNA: TGTGCCAGCAGCACCGGGGGGCGAGAGACCCAGTACTTC.